What follows are 4 T cell receptor beta chains derived from one specimen sequenced in a study of vaccination effects on CD4 cells after COVID-19. What these receptors recognize is not known. Ahead of sequencing, the ViraFEST assay grew antigen-specific CD4+ T cells using viral peptide pools. Following a roughly 10-day culture, CD4+ T cells were purified. All vaccine recipients tested negative for nucleocapsid antibodies and had never contracted SARS-CoV-2 infection. Generated by immunoSEQ multiplex PCR, the TCRdb table keeps only in-frame clones and is missing some. The table includes tens of thousands of clones, about three quarters detected once. The starting material was CD4+ T cells from PBMCs cultured with HCoV-OC43 spike peptides, obtained before COVID-19 vaccination. This sample's subset: HCoV-OC43 spike overlapping peptide pool stimulation. Every receptor here comes from a human donor who received a COVID-19 vaccine.

The CDR3 sequence: CAWSRDRGSYEQYF. Written as DNA, the CDR3 is TGTGCCTGGAGTCGGGACAGGGGTTCCTACGAGCAGTACTTC. The chain is built from TRBV30 and TRBJ2-7; the match to TRBD1 covers 10 bases. CDR1 and CDR2 from the germline V gene are GTSNPN and SVGIG (reference sequence). J lost 1 base, V lost 2 bases, and 2 bases had no gene match. The CDR3 runs to 14 residues.

The chain recombines TRBV25-1 with TRBJ1-2; 7 nucleotides align to TRBD1. The CDR3 is made up of 13 amino acids. With V trimmed by 4 bases and J by 7 bases, 6 bases remained unmatched. The germline gives CDR1 MGHDK, CDR2 SYGVNS. CDR3: CASSALQGLGYTF. The CDR3, as DNA: TGTGCCAGCAGTGCCTTACAGGGGCTTGGCTACACCTTC.

On this clone itself: The junction departs from the called germline gene at one end, perhaps through a read error. V and J are TRBV7-2 and TRBJ2-2; weak D call: TRBD2 (6 bases). The CDR3 spans 17 residues. Germline V CDR1 and CDR2: SGHTA, FQGNSA. CDR3 in DNA: TGTGCCAGCAGCCTAGCGTCAGGCGGCAGGCTTGGCGGGGAGCTGTTTTTT. This translates into CASSLASGGRLGGELFF.

The genes are TRBV3-1 (or the pseudogene TRBV3-2) and TRBJ1-1; 8 bases align to TRBD1. Trimming took 4 bases from V and 4 from J; bases not matched to a gene: 5. CDR1 is LGHDT and CDR2 is YNNKEL in the germline V gene (reference sequence). CDR3 length: 14 amino acids. CDR3 in amino acids: CASSRQGAGTEAFF. The CDR3, as DNA: TGTGCCAGCAGCCGGCAGGGGGCCGGCACTGAAGCTTTCTTT.